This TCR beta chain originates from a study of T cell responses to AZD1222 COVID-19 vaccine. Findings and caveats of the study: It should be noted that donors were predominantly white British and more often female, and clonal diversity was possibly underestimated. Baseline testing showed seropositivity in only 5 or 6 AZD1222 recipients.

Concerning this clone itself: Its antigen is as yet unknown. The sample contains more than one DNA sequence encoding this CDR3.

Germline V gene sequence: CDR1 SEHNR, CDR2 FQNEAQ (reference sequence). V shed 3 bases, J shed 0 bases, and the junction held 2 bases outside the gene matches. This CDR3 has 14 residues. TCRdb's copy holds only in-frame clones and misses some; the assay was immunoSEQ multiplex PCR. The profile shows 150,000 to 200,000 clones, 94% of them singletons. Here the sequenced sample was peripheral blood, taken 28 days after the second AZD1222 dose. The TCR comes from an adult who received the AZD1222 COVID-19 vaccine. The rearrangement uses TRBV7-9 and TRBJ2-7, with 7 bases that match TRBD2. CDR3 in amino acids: CASSLGGTSYEQYF. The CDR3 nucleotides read TGTGCCAGCAGCTTGGGAGGGACCTCCTACGAGCAGTACTTC.